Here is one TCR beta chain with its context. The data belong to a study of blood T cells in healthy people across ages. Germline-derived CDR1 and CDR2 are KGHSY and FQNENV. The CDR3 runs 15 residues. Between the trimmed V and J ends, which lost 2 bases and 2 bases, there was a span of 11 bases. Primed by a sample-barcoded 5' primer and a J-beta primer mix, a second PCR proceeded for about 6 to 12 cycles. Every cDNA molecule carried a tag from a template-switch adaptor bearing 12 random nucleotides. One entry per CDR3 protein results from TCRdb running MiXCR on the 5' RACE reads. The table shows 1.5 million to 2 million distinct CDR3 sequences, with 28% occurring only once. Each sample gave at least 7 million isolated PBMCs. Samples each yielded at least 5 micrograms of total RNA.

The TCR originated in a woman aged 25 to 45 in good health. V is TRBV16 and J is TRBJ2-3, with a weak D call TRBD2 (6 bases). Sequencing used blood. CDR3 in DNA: TGTGCCAGCAGCCAACCAGGGAGGCACACAGATACGCAGTATTTT. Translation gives CASSQPGRHTDTQYF.